Listed below are T cell receptor beta chains from one sample, sequenced in a study of T-cell memory formation after mild COVID-19. Each CDR3 protein gets one entry after TCRdb re-called the 5' RACE reads with MiXCR. This table holds 300,000 to 400,000 distinct CDR3 sequences, roughly 20% found once. Specimen: PBMCs or a T cell subset sorted from them (not recorded which). The receptors originated from an adult woman who had mild COVID-19 (a few samples of this study predate the infection). Cell type and time point are not known. Both conserved end residues are part of each CDR3. The order of the fields is clone size, D gene, J gene, V gene, CDR3 protein, CDR3 DNA. D genes are given only for firm matches. The size of a clone is reported for some rows only, either as once, few or many, or as a class for expanded clones.

abundance: few
d_gene: -
j_gene: TRBJ1-1
v_gene: TRBV29-1
CDR3aa: CSVEESGYSFSYTEAFF
CDR3nt: TGCAGCGTTGAAGAGTCAGGGTATTCTTTCTCTTACACTGAAGCTTTCTTT

abundance: -
d_gene: TRBD1
j_gene: TRBJ1-1
v_gene: TRBV15
CDR3aa: CATRTTGGTNTEAFF
CDR3nt: TGTGCCACCAGGACGACAGGGGGCACGAACACTGAAGCTTTCTTT

abundance: -
d_gene: TRBD2
j_gene: TRBJ2-1
v_gene: TRBV7-2
CDR3aa: CASSLARPGGPEQFF
CDR3nt: TGTGCCAGCAGCTTAGCTAGGCCGGGAGGCCCTGAGCAGTTCTTC

abundance: -
d_gene: TRBD2
j_gene: TRBJ2-2
v_gene: TRBV4-1
CDR3aa: CASSQESGLASTGELFF
CDR3nt: TGCGCCAGCAGCCAAGAGTCGGGACTAGCGAGCACCGGGGAGCTGTTTTTT

abundance: -
d_gene: TRBD2
j_gene: TRBJ2-4
v_gene: TRBV15
CDR3aa: CATSRERERGRILAKNIQYF
CDR3nt: TGTGCCACCAGCAGAGAGAGGGAGCGGGGACGGATCCTAGCCAAAAACATTCAGTACTTC

abundance: few
d_gene: TRBD2
j_gene: TRBJ2-5
v_gene: TRBV12-3/TRBV12-4
CDR3aa: CASSGNVGTSGVNQETQYF
CDR3nt: TGTGCCAGCAGTGGCAACGTCGGGACTAGCGGGGTAAACCAAGAGACCCAGTACTTC

abundance: few
d_gene: -
j_gene: TRBJ2-5
v_gene: TRBV7-8
CDR3aa: CASRLSRAGRRETQYF
CDR3nt: TGTGCCAGCAGGCTATCTCGTGCAGGGCGAAGGGAGACCCAGTACTTC

abundance: many
d_gene: -
j_gene: TRBJ2-1
v_gene: TRBV5-1
CDR3aa: CASSRGGEYNEQFF
CDR3nt: TGCGCCAGCAGCAGGGGAGGAGAGTACAATGAGCAGTTCTTC

abundance: -
d_gene: TRBD2
j_gene: TRBJ2-3
v_gene: TRBV4-1
CDR3aa: CASSQDRGTSSPSTDTQYF
CDR3nt: TGCGCCAGCAGCCAAGATCGAGGGACTAGCAGCCCTAGCACAGATACGCAGTATTTT

abundance: -
d_gene: -
j_gene: TRBJ1-1
v_gene: TRBV6-1
CDR3aa: CAGGRVNTEAFF
CDR3nt: TGTGCCGGTGGACGGGTGAACACTGAAGCTTTCTTT

abundance: -
d_gene: TRBD2
j_gene: TRBJ2-1
v_gene: TRBV7-3
CDR3aa: CASSSTSGRAPRNEQFF
CDR3nt: TGTGCCAGCAGCTCTACTAGCGGGAGGGCCCCGAGGAATGAGCAGTTCTTC

abundance: many
d_gene: -
j_gene: TRBJ2-1
v_gene: TRBV12-3/TRBV12-4
CDR3aa: CASSSSRDLLYNEQFF
CDR3nt: TGTGCCAGCAGTTCCAGTAGGGATCTCCTTTACAATGAGCAGTTCTTC

abundance: many
d_gene: TRBD1
j_gene: TRBJ1-4
v_gene: TRBV2
CDR3aa: CASSATQGAGNEKLFF
CDR3nt: TGTGCCAGCAGTGCGACCCAGGGGGCAGGGAATGAAAAACTGTTTTTT

abundance: few
d_gene: -
j_gene: TRBJ1-1
v_gene: TRBV7-9
CDR3aa: CASSSSRDLDLAEAFF
CDR3nt: TGTGCCAGCAGCTCAAGCCGGGATCTCGATTTGGCTGAAGCTTTCTTT

abundance: many
d_gene: -
j_gene: TRBJ2-1
v_gene: TRBV20-1
CDR3aa: CSAPLGVGREQFF
CDR3nt: TGCAGTGCTCCCCTAGGAGTGGGCCGTGAGCAGTTCTTC

abundance: -
d_gene: -
j_gene: TRBJ1-2
v_gene: TRBV20-1
CDR3aa: CSARYRDNYGYTF
CDR3nt: TGCAGTGCTAGATACAGGGATAACTATGGCTACACCTTC

abundance: few
d_gene: TRBD2
j_gene: TRBJ2-1
v_gene: TRBV15
CDR3aa: CATSREGLASNEQFF
CDR3nt: TGTGCCACCAGCAGAGAGGGACTAGCGAGCAATGAGCAGTTCTTC

abundance: -
d_gene: TRBD1
j_gene: TRBJ2-3
v_gene: TRBV5-1
CDR3aa: CASSLAATGGFSTDTQYF
CDR3nt: TGCGCCAGCAGCTTGGCCGCCACAGGGGGCTTCAGCACAGATACGCAGTATTTT

abundance: -
d_gene: -
j_gene: TRBJ1-1
v_gene: TRBV6-1
CDR3aa: CASSDLVNTEAFF
CDR3nt: TGTGCCAGCAGTGATTTGGTAAACACTGAAGCTTTCTTT

abundance: many
d_gene: TRBD1
j_gene: TRBJ1-2
v_gene: TRBV7-3
CDR3aa: CASSLTPGTDIYGYTF
CDR3nt: TGTGCCAGCAGCCTCACACCAGGGACAGACATCTATGGCTACACCTTC

abundance: -
d_gene: -
j_gene: TRBJ1-5
v_gene: TRBV12-3/TRBV12-4
CDR3aa: CASSIWTVRLSNQPQHF
CDR3nt: TGTGCCAGCAGTATATGGACAGTACGACTGAGCAATCAGCCCCAGCATTTT

abundance: few
d_gene: TRBD2
j_gene: TRBJ2-5
v_gene: TRBV7-2
CDR3aa: CASSPTSGIQETQYF
CDR3nt: TGTGCCAGCAGCCCGACTAGCGGGATCCAAGAGACCCAGTACTTC

abundance: -
d_gene: -
j_gene: TRBJ2-1
v_gene: TRBV20-1
CDR3aa: CSAAPGLSYNEQFF
CDR3nt: TGCAGTGCTGCCCCGGGACTCTCCTACAATGAGCAGTTCTTC

abundance: -
d_gene: TRBD2
j_gene: TRBJ2-2
v_gene: TRBV6-5
CDR3aa: CASTAIAGSNTGELFF
CDR3nt: TGTGCCAGCACTGCTATAGCGGGGTCGAACACCGGGGAGCTGTTTTTT

abundance: -
d_gene: -
j_gene: TRBJ1-2
v_gene: TRBV5-4
CDR3aa: CASSSALMGGSYGYTF
CDR3nt: TGTGCCAGCAGCTCTGCCCTGATGGGGGGTTCCTATGGCTACACCTTC